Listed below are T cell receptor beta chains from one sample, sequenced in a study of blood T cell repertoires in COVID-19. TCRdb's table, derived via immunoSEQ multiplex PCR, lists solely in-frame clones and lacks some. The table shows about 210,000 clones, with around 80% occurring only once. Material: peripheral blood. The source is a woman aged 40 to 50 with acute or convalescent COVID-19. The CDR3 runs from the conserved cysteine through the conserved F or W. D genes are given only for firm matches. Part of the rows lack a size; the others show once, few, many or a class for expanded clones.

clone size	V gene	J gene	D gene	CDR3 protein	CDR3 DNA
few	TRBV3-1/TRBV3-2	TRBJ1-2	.	CASSNQGTDYGYTF	TGTGCCAGCAGCAACCAGGGTACTGACTATGGCTACACCTTC
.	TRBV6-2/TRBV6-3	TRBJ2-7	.	CASSQTAPEQYF	TGTGCCAGCAGCCAAACTGCTCCCGAGCAGTACTTC
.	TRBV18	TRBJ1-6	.	CASRQGSGGNSPLHF	TGTGCCAGCCGTCAGGGTTCCGGGGGTAATTCACCCCTCCACTTT
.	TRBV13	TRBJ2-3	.	CASSSGESTDTQYF	TGTGCCAGCAGCTCGGGGGAGAGCACAGATACGCAGTATTTT
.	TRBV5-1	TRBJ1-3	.	CASRISSGNTIYF	TGCGCCAGCAGAATCAGCTCTGGAAACACCATATATTTT
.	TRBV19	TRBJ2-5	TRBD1	CASSTNPTGTGTQETQYF	TGTGCCAGTAGTACTAATCCAACCGGGACAGGAACCCAAGAGACCCAGTACTTC
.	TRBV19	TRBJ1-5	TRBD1	CASSVGQGTRWDQPQHF	TGTGCCAGTAGTGTGGGACAGGGCACACGTTGGGATCAGCCCCAGCATTTT
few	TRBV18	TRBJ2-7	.	CASSPGGEEQYF	TGTGCCAGCTCACCAGGAGGGGAAGAGCAGTACTTC
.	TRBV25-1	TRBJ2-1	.	CASSPRDLLASSYNEQFF	TGTGCCAGCAGTCCCCGAGATTTGTTAGCAAGCTCCTACAATGAGCAGTTCTTC
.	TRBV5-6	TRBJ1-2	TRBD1	CASSNHRGRVTGYTF	TGTGCCAGCAGCAATCACAGGGGCCGAGTTACCGGCTACACCTTC
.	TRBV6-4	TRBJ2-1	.	CASSDSLDNEQFF	TGTGCCAGCAGTGACTCACTCGACAATGAGCAGTTCTTC
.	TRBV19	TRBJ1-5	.	CASSIDRYREGRNQPQHF	TGTGCCAGTAGTATTGACAGATACAGGGAGGGAAGGAATCAGCCCCAGCATTTT